Detailed here is one T cell receptor (beta chain). The assay was immunoSEQ multiplex PCR, and TCRdb's table has in-frame clones only and misses some. The table lists some 290,000 clones, nearly 90% of them singletons. This entry belongs to a study of blood T cell repertoires in COVID-19. Study summary: PBMCs, B-cell-depleted T cells, or T cells were the source of the cDNA or gDNA that made up the material.

There are 21 residues in the CDR3. The rearrangement joins TRBV21-1 to TRBJ1-1; TRBD1 is the table's D call, not checked against the DNA. TRBV21-1 is an annotated pseudogene. This clonotype was obtained from a woman between 25 and 40 years old with COVID-19, enrolled during active disease. Sequenced: peripheral blood. The chain's CDR3 is CASSRIGYSGRADLGWTEAFF. The CDR3 DNA sequence: TGTGCCAGCAGCAGAATCGGGTACAGTGGCAGGGCCGATTTAGGGTGGACTGAAGCTTTCTTT.